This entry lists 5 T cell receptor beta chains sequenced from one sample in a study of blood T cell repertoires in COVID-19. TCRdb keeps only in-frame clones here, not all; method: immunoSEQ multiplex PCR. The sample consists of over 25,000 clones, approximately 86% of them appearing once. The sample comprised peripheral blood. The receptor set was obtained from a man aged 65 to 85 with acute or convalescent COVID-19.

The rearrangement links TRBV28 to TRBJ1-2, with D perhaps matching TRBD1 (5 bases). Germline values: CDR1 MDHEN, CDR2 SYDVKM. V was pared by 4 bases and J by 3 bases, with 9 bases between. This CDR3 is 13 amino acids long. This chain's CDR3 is CASSSAGDYGYTF. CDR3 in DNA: TGTGCCAGCAGTTCTGCGGGGGACTATGGCTACACCTTC.

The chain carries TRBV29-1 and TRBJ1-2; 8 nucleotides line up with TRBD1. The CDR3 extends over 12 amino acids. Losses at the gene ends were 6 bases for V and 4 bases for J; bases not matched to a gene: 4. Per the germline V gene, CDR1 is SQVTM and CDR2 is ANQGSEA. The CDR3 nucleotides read TGCAGCGTCGGGACAGGCTCCTATGGCTACACCTTC. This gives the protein CSVGTGSYGYTF.

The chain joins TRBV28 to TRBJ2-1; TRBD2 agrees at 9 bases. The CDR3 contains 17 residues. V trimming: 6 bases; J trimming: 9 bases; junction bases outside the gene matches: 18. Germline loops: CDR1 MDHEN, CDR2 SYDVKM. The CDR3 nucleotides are TGTGCCAGCAGGACTAAAGTCGGCGGGAGGGCCATTTTTGAGCAGTTCTTC. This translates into CASRTKVGGRAIFEQFF.

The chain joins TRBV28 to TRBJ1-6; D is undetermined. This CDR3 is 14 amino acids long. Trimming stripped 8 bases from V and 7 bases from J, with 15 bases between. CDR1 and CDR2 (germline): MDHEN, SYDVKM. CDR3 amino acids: CASVEGGQNSPLHF. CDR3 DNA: TGTGCCAGCGTCGAAGGAGGGCAGAATTCACCCCTCCACTTT.

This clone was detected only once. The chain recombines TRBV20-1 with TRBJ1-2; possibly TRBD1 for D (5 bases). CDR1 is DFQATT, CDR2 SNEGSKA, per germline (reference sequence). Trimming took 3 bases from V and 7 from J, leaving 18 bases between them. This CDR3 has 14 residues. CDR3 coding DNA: TGCAGTGCTAGTCTCGGCAGGGCTTCGGGTGGCTACACCTTC. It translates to CSASLGRASGGYTF.